This TCR beta chain was recovered during a study of control samples from healthy donors and cancer patients. The assay was immunoSEQ multiplex PCR, and TCRdb's table has in-frame clones only and misses some. The table records roughly 100,000 clones, just under 95% of them present only once. Germline loops: CDR1 MDHEN, CDR2 SYDVKM. This CDR3 is built from 16 residues. Trimming pared 5 bases from V and 6 bases from J, leaving 20 bases between. The chain uses TRBV28 and TRBJ1-5, with D perhaps TRBD1 (5 bases). The sequence came from a human donor in good health. The donor label of this sample is uncertain. Sequenced sample: blood. The CDR3 DNA is TGTGCCAGCAGTCCCCAGGGTTTGGGGGGAGGTCAGCCCCAGCATTTT. As protein: CASSPQGLGGGQPQHF.